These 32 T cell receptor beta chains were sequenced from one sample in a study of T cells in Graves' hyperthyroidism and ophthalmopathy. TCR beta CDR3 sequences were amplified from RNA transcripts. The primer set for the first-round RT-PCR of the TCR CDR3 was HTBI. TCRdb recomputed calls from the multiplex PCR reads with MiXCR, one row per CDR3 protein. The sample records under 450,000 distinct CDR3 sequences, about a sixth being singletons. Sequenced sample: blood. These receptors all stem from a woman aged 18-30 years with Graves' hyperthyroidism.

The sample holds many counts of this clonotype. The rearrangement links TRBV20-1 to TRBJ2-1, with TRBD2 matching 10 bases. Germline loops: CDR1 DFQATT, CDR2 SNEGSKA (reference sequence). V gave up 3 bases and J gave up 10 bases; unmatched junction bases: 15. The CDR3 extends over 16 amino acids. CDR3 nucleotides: TGCAGTGCTAGCTCGCACGGAGTAGCGGGGGGCTTCGAGCAGTTCTTC. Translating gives CSASSHGVAGGFEQFF.

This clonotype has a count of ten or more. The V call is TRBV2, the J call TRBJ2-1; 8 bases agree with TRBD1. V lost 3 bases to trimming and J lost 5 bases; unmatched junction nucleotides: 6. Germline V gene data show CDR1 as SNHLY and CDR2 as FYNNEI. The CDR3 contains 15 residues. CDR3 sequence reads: CASSETGVGHNEQFF. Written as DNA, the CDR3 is TGTGCCAGCAGTGAGACAGGGGTAGGGCACAATGAGCAGTTCTTC.

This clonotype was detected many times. CDR3 region: CASSADLTGAGNQPQHF. CDR3 nucleotide sequence: TGTGCCAGCAGCGCGGATTTGACAGGGGCTGGCAATCAGCCCCAGCATTTT. This sequence joins TRBV5-5 and TRBJ1-5; 8 nucleotides agree with TRBD1. V lost 4 bases and J lost 2; bases outside the gene matches: 11. Per germline, CDR1 SGHKS and CDR2 YYEKEE (reference sequence). The CDR3 runs to 17 residues.

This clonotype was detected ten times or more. CDR3 nucleotide sequence: TGTGCCAGCACCCTCGACAGGGGGGGAGTGGGGACCCAGTACTTC. This codes for CASTLDRGGVGTQYF. The rearrangement uses TRBV6-1 and TRBJ2-5; 9 nucleotides line up with TRBD1. V trimming: 7 bases; J trimming: 7 bases; junction bases outside the gene matches: 13. Germline V CDR1 and CDR2: MNHNS, SASEGT. The CDR3 is 15 residues long.

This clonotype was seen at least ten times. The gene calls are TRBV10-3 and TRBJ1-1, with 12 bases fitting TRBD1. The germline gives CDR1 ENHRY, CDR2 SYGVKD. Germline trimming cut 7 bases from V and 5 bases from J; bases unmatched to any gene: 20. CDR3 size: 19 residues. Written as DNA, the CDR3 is TGTGCCATCAAACGGGACCGGGGGACAGGGGGCCGAAGGAATACTGAAGCTTTCTTT. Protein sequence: CAIKRDRGTGGRRNTEAFF.

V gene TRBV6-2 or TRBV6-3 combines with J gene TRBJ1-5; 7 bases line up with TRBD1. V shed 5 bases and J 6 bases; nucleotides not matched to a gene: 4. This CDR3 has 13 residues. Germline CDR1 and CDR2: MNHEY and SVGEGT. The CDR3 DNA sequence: TGTGCCAGCAGTCGCGAGGGGGCTCAGCCCCAGCATTTT. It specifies CASSREGAQPQHF.

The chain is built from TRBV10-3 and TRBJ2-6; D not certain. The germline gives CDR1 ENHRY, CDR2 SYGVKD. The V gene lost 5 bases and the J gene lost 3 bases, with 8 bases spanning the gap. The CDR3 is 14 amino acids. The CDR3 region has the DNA TGTGCCATCAGTAAGGGTGGTGGGGCCAACGTCCTGACTTTC. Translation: CAISKGGGANVLTF.

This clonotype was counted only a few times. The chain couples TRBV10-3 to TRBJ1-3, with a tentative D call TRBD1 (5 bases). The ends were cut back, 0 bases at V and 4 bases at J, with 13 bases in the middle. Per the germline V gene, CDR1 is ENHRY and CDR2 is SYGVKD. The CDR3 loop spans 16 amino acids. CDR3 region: CAISESGTTSGNTIYF. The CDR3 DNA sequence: TGTGCCATCAGTGAGTCGGGGACTACCTCAGGAAACACCATATATTTT.

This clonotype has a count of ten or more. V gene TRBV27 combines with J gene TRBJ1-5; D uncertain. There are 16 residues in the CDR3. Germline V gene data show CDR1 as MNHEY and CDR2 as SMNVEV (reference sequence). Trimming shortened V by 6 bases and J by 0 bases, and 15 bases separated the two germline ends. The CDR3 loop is CASRPRVDDSNQPQHF. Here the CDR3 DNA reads TGTGCCAGCAGGCCCAGAGTGGACGATAGCAATCAGCCCCAGCATTTT.

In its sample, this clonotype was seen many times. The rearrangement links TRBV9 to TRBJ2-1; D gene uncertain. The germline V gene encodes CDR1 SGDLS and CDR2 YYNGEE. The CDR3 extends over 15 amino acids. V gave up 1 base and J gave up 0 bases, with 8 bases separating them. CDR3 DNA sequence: TGTGCCAGCAGCGTAAAGGGCAGCTCCTACAATGAGCAGTTCTTC. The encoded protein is CASSVKGSSYNEQFF.

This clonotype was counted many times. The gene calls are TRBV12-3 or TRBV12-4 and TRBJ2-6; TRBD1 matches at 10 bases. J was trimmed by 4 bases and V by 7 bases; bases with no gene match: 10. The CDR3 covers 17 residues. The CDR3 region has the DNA TGTGCCAGCACCGGGACAGGGGAATGGTACGGGGCCAACGTCCTGACTTTC. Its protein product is CASTGTGEWYGANVLTF.

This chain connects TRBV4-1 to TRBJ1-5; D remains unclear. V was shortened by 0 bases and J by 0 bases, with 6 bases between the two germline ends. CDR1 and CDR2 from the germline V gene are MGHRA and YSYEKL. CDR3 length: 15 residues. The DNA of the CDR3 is TGCGCCAGCAGCCAAGAAGGCAGTAGCAATCAGCCCCAGCATTTT. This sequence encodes CASSQEGSSNQPQHF.

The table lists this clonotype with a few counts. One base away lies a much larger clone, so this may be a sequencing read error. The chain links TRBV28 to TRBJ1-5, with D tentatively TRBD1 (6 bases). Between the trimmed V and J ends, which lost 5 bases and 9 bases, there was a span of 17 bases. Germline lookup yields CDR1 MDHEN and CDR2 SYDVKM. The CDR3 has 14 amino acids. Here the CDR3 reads CASSLNRVHRPQHF. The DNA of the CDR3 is TGTGCCAGCAGTCTAAACAGGGTTCATCGGCCCCAGCATTTT.

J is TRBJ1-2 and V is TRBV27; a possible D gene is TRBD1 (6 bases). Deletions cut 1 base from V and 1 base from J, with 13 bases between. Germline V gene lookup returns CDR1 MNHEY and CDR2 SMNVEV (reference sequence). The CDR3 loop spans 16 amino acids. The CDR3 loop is CASSLFPRGGNYGYTF. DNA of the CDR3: TGTGCCAGCAGTTTATTCCCGAGGGGGGGTAACTATGGCTACACCTTC.

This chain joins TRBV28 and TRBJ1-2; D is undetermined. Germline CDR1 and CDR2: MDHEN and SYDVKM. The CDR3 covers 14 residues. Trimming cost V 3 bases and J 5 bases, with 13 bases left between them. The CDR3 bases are TGTGCCAGCAGTTTCCGACAAGGACGGTATGGCTACACCTTC. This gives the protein CASSFRQGRYGYTF.

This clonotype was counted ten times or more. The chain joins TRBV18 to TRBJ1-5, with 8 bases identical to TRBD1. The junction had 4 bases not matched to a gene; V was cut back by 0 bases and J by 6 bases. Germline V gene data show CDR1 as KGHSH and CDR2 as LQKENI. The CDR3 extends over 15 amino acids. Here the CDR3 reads CASSPPTGVGQPQHF. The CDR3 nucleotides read TGTGCCAGCTCACCACCGACAGGGGTGGGTCAGCCCCAGCATTTT. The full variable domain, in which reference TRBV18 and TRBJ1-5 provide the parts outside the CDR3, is NAGVMQNPRHLVRRRGQEARLRCSPMKGHSHVYWYRQLPEEGLKFMVYLQKENIIDESGMPKERFSAEFPKEGPSILRIQQVVRGDSAAYFCASSPPTGVGQPQHFGDGTRLSIL.

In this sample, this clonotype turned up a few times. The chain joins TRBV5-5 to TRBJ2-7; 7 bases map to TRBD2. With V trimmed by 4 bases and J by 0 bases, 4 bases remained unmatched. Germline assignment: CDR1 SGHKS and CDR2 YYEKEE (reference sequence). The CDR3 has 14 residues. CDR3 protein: CASSGGGGSYEQYF. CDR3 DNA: TGTGCCAGCAGCGGGGGGGGGGGCTCCTACGAGCAGTACTTC. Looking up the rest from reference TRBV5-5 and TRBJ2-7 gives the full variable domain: DAGVTQSPTHLIKTRGQQVTLRCSPISGHKSVSWYQQVLGQGPQFIFQYYEKEERGRGNFPDRFSARQFPNYSSELNVNALLLGDSALYLCASSGGGGSYEQYFGPGTRLTVT.

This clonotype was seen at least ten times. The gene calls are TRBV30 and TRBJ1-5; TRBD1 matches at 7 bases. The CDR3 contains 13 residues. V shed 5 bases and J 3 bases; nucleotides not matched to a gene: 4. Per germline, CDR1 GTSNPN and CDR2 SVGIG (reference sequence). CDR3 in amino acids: CAWQQGPNQPQHF. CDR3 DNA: TGTGCCTGGCAACAGGGGCCCAATCAGCCCCAGCATTTT.

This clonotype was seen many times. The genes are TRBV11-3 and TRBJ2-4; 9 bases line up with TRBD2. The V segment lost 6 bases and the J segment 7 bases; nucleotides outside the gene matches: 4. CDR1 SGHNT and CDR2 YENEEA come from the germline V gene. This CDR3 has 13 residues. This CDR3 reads CASSSGTSNIQYF. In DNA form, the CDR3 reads TGTGCCAGCAGTTCAGGGACTAGCAACATTCAGTACTTC.

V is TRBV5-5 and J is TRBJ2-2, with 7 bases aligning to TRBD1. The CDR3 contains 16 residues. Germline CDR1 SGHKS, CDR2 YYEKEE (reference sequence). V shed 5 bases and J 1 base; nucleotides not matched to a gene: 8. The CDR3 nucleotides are TGTGCCAGCAGTCCCCGGACAGGCAGGAACACCGGGGAGCTGTTTTTT. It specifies CASSPRTGRNTGELFF.

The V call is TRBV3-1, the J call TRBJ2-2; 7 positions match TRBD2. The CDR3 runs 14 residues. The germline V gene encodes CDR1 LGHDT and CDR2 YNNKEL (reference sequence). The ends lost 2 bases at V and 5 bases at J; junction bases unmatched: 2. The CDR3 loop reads CASSQRGETGELFF. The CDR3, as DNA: TGTGCCAGCAGCCAACGGGGGGAAACCGGGGAGCTGTTTTTT.

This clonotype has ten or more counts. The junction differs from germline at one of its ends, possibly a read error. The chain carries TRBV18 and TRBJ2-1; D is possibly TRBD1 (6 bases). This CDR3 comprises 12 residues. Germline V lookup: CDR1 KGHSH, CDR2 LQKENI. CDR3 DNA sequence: TGTGCCAGCTCCCCACAGGGCGTTGAGCAGTTCTTC. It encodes CASSPQGVEQFF.

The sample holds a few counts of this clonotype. CDR3 nucleotide sequence: TGTGCCAGCAGCCAACCGGGACTGGGGTACACCTTC. It is translated as CASSQPGLGYTF. The chain is built from TRBV7-2 and TRBJ1-2; tentative D call: TRBD1 (5 bases). Germline V lookup: CDR1 SGHTA, CDR2 FQGNSA. The CDR3 totals 12 residues. V lost 5 bases and J lost 11, with 15 bases in between. Using reference TRBV7-2 and TRBJ1-2 for the parts outside the CDR3, the full variable domain is GAGVSQSPSNKVTEKGKDVELRCDPISGHTALYWYRQSLGQGLEFLIYFQGNSAPDKSGLPSDRFSAERTGGSVSTLTIQRTQQEDSAVYLCASSQPGLGYTFGSGTRLTVV.

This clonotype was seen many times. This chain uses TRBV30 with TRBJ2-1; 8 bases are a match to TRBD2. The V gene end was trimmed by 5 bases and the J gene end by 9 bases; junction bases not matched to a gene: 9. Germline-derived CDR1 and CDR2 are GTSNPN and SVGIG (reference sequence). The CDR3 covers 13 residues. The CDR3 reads CAWGSGGYREQFF. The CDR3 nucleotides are TGTGCCTGGGGGTCGGGGGGGTACCGTGAGCAGTTCTTC.

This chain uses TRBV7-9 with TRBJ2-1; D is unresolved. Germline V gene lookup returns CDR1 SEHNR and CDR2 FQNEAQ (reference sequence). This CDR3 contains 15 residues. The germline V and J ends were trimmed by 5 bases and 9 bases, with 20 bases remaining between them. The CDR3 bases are TGTGCCAGCAGCGTTTCCGGGCCCAATAAAGGTGAGCAGTTCTTC. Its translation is CASSVSGPNKGEQFF.

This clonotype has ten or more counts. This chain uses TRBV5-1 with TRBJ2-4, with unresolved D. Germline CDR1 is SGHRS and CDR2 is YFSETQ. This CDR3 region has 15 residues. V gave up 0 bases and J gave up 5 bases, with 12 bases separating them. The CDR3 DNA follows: TGCGCCAGCAGCTTGGTCGGATCCTCCCAAAACATTCAGTACTTC. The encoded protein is CASSLVGSSQNIQYF.

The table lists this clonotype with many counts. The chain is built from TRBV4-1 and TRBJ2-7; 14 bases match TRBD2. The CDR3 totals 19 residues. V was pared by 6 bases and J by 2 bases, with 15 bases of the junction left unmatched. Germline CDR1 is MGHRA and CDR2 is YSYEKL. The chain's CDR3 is CASSNGRGLAGVVTYEQYF. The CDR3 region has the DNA TGCGCCAGCAGTAATGGACGGGGACTAGCGGGGGTAGTGACCTACGAGCAGTACTTC.

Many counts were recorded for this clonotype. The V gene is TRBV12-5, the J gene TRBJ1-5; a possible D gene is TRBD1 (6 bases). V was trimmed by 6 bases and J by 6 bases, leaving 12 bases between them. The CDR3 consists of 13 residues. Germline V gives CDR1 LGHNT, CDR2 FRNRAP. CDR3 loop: CASGFPGAQPQHF. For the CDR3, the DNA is TGTGCTAGTGGCTTCCCGGGGGCTCAGCCCCAGCATTTT.

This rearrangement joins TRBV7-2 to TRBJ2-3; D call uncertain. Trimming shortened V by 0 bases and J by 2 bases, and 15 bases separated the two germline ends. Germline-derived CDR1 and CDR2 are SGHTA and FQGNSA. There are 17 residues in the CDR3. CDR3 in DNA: TGTGCCAGCAGCTTAGCTCCAGGCCTAACCTTCACAGATACGCAGTATTTT. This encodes CASSLAPGLTFTDTQYF.

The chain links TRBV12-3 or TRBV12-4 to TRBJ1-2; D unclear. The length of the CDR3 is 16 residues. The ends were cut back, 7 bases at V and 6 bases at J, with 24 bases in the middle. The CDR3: CASTLREDRRSHGYTF. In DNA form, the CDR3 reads TGTGCCAGCACCCTAAGGGAAGACCGTAGATCGCATGGCTACACCTTC.

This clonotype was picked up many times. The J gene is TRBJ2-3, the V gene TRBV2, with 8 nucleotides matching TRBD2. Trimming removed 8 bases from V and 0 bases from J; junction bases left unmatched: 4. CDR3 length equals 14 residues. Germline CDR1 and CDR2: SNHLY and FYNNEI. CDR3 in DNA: TGTGCCAGCCATAGCGGGATTAGCACAGATACGCAGTATTTT. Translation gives CASHSGISTDTQYF. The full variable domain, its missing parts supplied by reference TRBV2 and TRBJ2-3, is EPEVTQTPSHQVTQMGQEVILRCVPISNHLYFYWYRQILGQKVEFLVSFYNNEISEKSEIFDDQFSVERPDGSNFTLKIRSTKLEDSAMYFCASHSGISTDTQYFGPGTRLTVL.

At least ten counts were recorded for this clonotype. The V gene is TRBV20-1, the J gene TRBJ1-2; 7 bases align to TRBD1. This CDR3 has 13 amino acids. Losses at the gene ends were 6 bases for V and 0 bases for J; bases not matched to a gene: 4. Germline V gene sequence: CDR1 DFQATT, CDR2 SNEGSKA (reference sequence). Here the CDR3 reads CSAPDRANYGYTF. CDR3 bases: TGCAGTGCCCCCGACAGGGCTAACTATGGCTACACCTTC.